These T cell receptor beta chains were read from a single sample in a study of T cells after yellow fever vaccination. TCRdb reprocessed the 5' RACE reads with MiXCR, giving one entry per CDR3 protein. The sample shows around 150,000 distinct CDR3 sequences, 6% to 7.5% of them seen only once. Here the sequenced sample was CD4+ T cells sorted from PBMCs, taken about 5 days after the first yellow fever vaccination. The receptors stem from a man in his late teens or twenties who received the YFV17D yellow fever vaccine. Both conserved end residues are part of each CDR3. A D gene is named only where the DNA matches it firmly. For some rows the clone size is stated as once, few or many, or as a class when expanded; others skip it.

d_gene	abundance	j_gene	v_gene	CDR3aa	CDR3nt
.	many	TRBJ1-5	TRBV6-2/TRBV6-3	CASSYSRERPQHF	TGTGCCAGCAGTTACAGCAGGGAGAGGCCCCAGCATTTT
TRBD2	few	TRBJ2-5	TRBV20-1	CSASRGLAGAAQYF	TGCAGTGCTAGCCGAGGACTAGCGGGGGCGGCCCAGTACTTC
.	many	TRBJ2-2	TRBV4-1	CASSIDSYTGELFF	TGCGCCAGCAGTATCGATTCCTACACCGGGGAGCTGTTTTTT
.	many	TRBJ2-2	TRBV12-3/TRBV12-4	CASSLGGAVGNTGELFF	TGTGCCAGCAGTTTAGGGGGGGCTGTAGGAAACACCGGGGAGCTGTTTTTT
.	many	TRBJ1-5	TRBV19	CASSIDRPAAYQPQHF	TGTGCCAGTAGTATAGATCGTCCGGCAGCTTATCAGCCCCAGCATTTT
.	many	TRBJ2-5	TRBV3-1	CASSQQGFQTQYF	TGTGCCAGCAGCCAACAGGGATTCCAGACCCAGTACTTC
TRBD2	many	TRBJ2-3	TRBV5-1	CASSYGTSGGTDTQYF	TGCGCCAGCAGCTATGGGACTAGCGGAGGCACAGATACGCAGTATTTT
.	few	TRBJ1-2	TRBV4-1	CASSPQVPMQRVGGYTF	TGCGCCAGCAGCCCACAAGTTCCCATGCAGCGAGTGGGTGGCTACACCTTC
.	many	TRBJ2-5	TRBV7-8	CASSLGIASDSSQETQYF	TGTGCCAGCAGCTTAGGAATCGCCTCCGACAGCAGCCAAGAGACCCAGTACTTC
.	many	TRBJ2-2	TRBV7-2	CASVWGSTAGELFF	TGTGCCAGCGTTTGGGGAAGTACGGCCGGGGAGCTGTTTTTT
.	.	TRBJ1-5	TRBV28	CASSSGGGNNQPQHF	TGTGCCAGCAGTTCAGGAGGGGGGAACAATCAGCCCCAGCATTTT